These T cell receptor beta chains were read from a single sample in a study of T cell responses to AZD1222 COVID-19 vaccine. Sequenced by immunoSEQ multiplex PCR; TCRdb stores in-frame clones only, minus some. The repertoire has roughly 120,000 clones, about 89% of them found once; the top ten carry roughly 5.7%. The sample consisted of peripheral blood, taken on day 0 of AZD1222 vaccination. Receptors were obtained from an adult in good health. CDR3s include the opening cysteine and the closing phenylalanine or tryptophan. Fields, in order: D gene, clone size, V gene, J gene, CDR3 protein, CDR3 DNA. The D gene is left open where the match is weak. Not every row has a clone size; where given, it reads once, few, many or a size class.

>.|once|TRBV19|TRBJ1-1
CASSINRVNTEAFF
TGTGCCAGTAGTATAAACAGGGTGAACACTGAAGCTTTCTTT
>TRBD1|.|TRBV5-1|TRBJ1-1
CASSLVGTGDMNTEAFF
TGCGCCAGCAGCTTGGTTGGGACAGGGGACATGAACACTGAAGCTTTCTTT
>TRBD1|.|TRBV2|TRBJ1-2
CASSLTGANYGYTF
TGTGCCAGCAGCCTCACAGGGGCTAACTATGGCTACACCTTC
>.|.|TRBV28|TRBJ2-2
CASSLHTWASTGELFF
TGTGCCAGCAGTTTACATACTTGGGCTAGCACCGGGGAGCTGTTTTTT
>.|.|TRBV6-1|TRBJ2-5
CASSEMRETQYF
TGTGCCAGCAGTGAAATGAGAGAGACCCAGTACTTC
>.|once|TRBV30|TRBJ1-1
CASQPGGVAFF
TGTGCCTCCCAACCGGGTGGTGTAGCTTTCTTT
>.|.|TRBV19|TRBJ1-2
CASSLTAKSVGYTF
TGTGCCAGTAGTCTGACAGCAAAATCGGTGGGCTACACCTTC
>.|.|TRBV20-1|TRBJ2-2
CSASMGNTGELFF
TGCAGTGCTAGTATGGGGAACACCGGGGAGCTGTTTTTT
>.|once|TRBV5-1|TRBJ2-5
CASSLDNRGQETQYF
TGCGCCAGCAGCTTGGATAATCGGGGCCAAGAGACCCAGTACTTC
>.|once|TRBV10-1|TRBJ1-5
CASSEGRQAMVGNQPQHF
TGCGCCAGCAGTGAGGGGCGCCAGGCGATGGTCGGCAATCAGCCCCAGCATTTT
>TRBD1|.|TRBV2|TRBJ1-4
CASSRQGGNEKLFF
TGTGCCAGCAGTCGCCAGGGGGGGAATGAAAAACTGTTTTTT
>.|.|TRBV30|TRBJ1-6
CAWSRIGGGNSPLHF
TGTGCCTGGAGCCGAATTGGAGGGGGTAACTCACCCCTCCACTTT
>.|.|TRBV11-2|TRBJ2-5
CASSPYPAGSQETQYF
TGTGCCAGCAGCCCTTACCCAGCCGGGTCCCAAGAGACCCAGTACTTC
>.|.|TRBV28|TRBJ2-7
CASSLLNEQYF
TGTGCCAGCAGTTTGCTGAACGAGCAGTACTTC
>TRBD1|.|TRBV2|TRBJ1-1
CASSPTGVTEAFF
TGTGCCAGCAGCCCGACAGGGGTGACTGAAGCTTTCTTT
>.|.|TRBV7-8|TRBJ1-1
CASRRQTMNTEAFF
TGTGCCAGCAGAAGACAGACCATGAACACTGAAGCTTTCTTT
>.|.|TRBV25-1|TRBJ2-2
CASSGWTANTGELFF
TGTGCCAGCAGTGGATGGACGGCGAACACCGGGGAGCTGTTTTTT
>TRBD1|.|TRBV6-5|TRBJ2-1
CASRTDRGWNNEQFF
TGTGCCAGCAGAACCGACAGGGGGTGGAACAATGAGCAGTTCTTC
>TRBD2|.|TRBV29-1|TRBJ2-3
CSARWSGTPDTQYF
TGCAGCGCCCGGTGGAGCGGGACTCCAGATACGCAGTATTTT
>.|.|TRBV12-3/TRBV12-4|TRBJ1-5
CASSPRGNQPQHF
TGTGCCAGCAGTCCTCGGGGCAATCAGCCCCAGCATTTT
>.|.|TRBV19|TRBJ1-1
CATLERAEAFF
TGTGCCACCCTAGAGAGGGCTGAAGCTTTCTTT
>.|.|TRBV5-1|TRBJ2-1
CASSSRSATNNEQFF
TGCGCCAGCAGCTCGAGGAGTGCCACGAACAATGAGCAGTTCTTC
>.|once|TRBV29-1|TRBJ1-2
CSVWGNGYTF
TGCAGCGTTTGGGGGAATGGCTACACCTTC
>TRBD1|.|TRBV4-1|TRBJ1-1
CASSDTGVNTEAFF
TGCGCCAGCAGCGACACAGGGGTGAACACTGAAGCTTTCTTT
>.|.|TRBV12-3/TRBV12-4|TRBJ1-1
CASSFGGGEAFF
TGTGCCAGCAGTTTCGGCGGGGGTGAAGCTTTCTTT
>TRBD2|.|TRBV6-5|TRBJ2-1
CASRPLAERGNEQFF
TGTGCCAGCAGACCCCTAGCGGAGCGGGGTAATGAGCAGTTCTTC
>.|.|TRBV19|TRBJ1-1
CASSIVGGNTEAFF
TGTGCCAGTAGTATAGTCGGGGGGAACACTGAAGCTTTCTTT
>TRBD1|.|TRBV27|TRBJ2-1
CASRSIQTGGANNEQFF
TGTGCCAGCAGAAGCATACAGACAGGGGGCGCCAATAATGAGCAGTTCTTC
>.|.|TRBV18|TRBJ1-4
CATRGDLNEKLFF
TGTGCCACCAGGGGAGATTTGAATGAAAAACTGTTTTTT
>TRBD1|.|TRBV30|TRBJ1-5
CAWSSGTGLRPQHF
TGTGCCTGGAGTTCCGGGACAGGGCTAAGGCCCCAGCATTTT
>.|.|TRBV7-6|TRBJ2-5
CASSLDYRSETQYF
TGTGCCAGCAGCTTAGACTACAGATCAGAGACCCAGTACTTC
>TRBD1|.|TRBV7-2|TRBJ1-1
CASRQGADTEAFF
TGTGCCAGCAGACAGGGGGCGGACACTGAAGCTTTCTTT
>TRBD1|once|TRBV7-8|TRBJ1-1
CASSLGSGQGAWTFF
TGTGCCAGCAGCTTAGGGTCTGGGCAGGGGGCGTGGACTTTCTTT
>.|.|TRBV19|TRBJ1-2
CASSFSGEGLVYGYTF
TGTGCCAGTAGTTTCTCCGGGGAGGGGCTGGTCTATGGCTACACCTTC
>.|.|TRBV29-1|TRBJ2-5
CSVGGTVKETQYF
TGCAGCGTGGGCGGGACGGTCAAAGAGACCCAGTACTTC
>.|once|TRBV9|TRBJ2-1
CASSKGTPTRDEQFF
TGTGCCAGCAGCAAAGGGACCCCGACTAGGGATGAGCAGTTCTTC
>.|.|TRBV3-1/TRBV3-2|TRBJ1-1
CASSVKTGGFTEAFF
TGTGCCAGCAGCGTAAAGACGGGGGGGTTCACTGAAGCTTTCTTT
>.|.|TRBV3-1/TRBV3-2|TRBJ2-1
CASSQAPPDEQFF
TGTGCCAGCAGCCAAGCCCCCCCCGATGAGCAGTTCTTC
>.|.|TRBV30|TRBJ1-5
CAWSPDHNQPQHF
TGTGCCTGGAGTCCGGACCACAATCAGCCCCAGCATTTT
>TRBD1|.|TRBV19|TRBJ1-1
CASTAGGAGREAFF
TGTGCCAGTACTGCAGGGGGCGCGGGACGGGAAGCTTTCTTT
>TRBD1|.|TRBV19|TRBJ1-4
CASSRDRGREKLFF
TGTGCCAGTAGCCGGGACAGGGGGCGTGAAAAACTGTTTTTT
>.|.|TRBV11-2|TRBJ2-1
CASSLLGNPYNEQFF
TGTGCCAGCAGCTTACTGGGAAATCCCTACAATGAGCAGTTCTTC
>TRBD1|.|TRBV18|TRBJ1-4
CASSLTGGPLVGEKLFF
TGTGCCAGCTCCCTTACAGGGGGCCCCCTTGTAGGCGAAAAACTGTTTTTT
>TRBD2|.|TRBV4-2|TRBJ2-3
CASSQARWGTSYGTDTQYF
TGTGCCAGCAGCCAAGCTCGCTGGGGGACTAGCTACGGCACAGATACGCAGTATTTT
>TRBD1|.|TRBV5-1|TRBJ2-5
CASSARSGQGLRETQYF
TGCGCCAGCAGCGCCCGGTCGGGACAGGGGCTAAGGGAGACCCAGTACTTC
>TRBD1|.|TRBV18|TRBJ1-3
CASSQGQGGNTIYF
TGTGCCAGCTCACAGGGACAGGGTGGAAACACCATATATTTT
>TRBD1|.|TRBV6-5|TRBJ2-7
CASSYRGTGDNEQYF
TGTGCCAGCAGTTACCGCGGGACAGGGGATAACGAGCAGTACTTC
>.|.|TRBV11-2|TRBJ1-5
CASSGLGGNQPQHF
TGTGCCAGCAGTGGCCTTGGGGGCAATCAGCCCCAGCATTTT
>.|.|TRBV19|TRBJ1-5
CARLGPQHF
TGTGCCAGGCTAGGGCCCCAGCATTTT
>.|.|TRBV11-3|TRBJ2-2
CASSFFISGELFF
TGTGCCAGCAGCTTCTTTATAAGCGGGGAGCTGTTTTTT
>.|.|TRBV7-9|TRBJ1-2
CASSALGRNGGYTF
TGTGCCAGCAGCGCACTCGGGAGGAACGGAGGCTACACCTTC
>TRBD2|.|TRBV14|TRBJ2-2
CASSPLAGIGELFF
TGTGCCAGCAGCCCTCTAGCGGGAATCGGGGAGCTGTTTTTT
>TRBD1|.|TRBV19|TRBJ1-4
CASSHTGVLLEKLFF
TGTGCCAGTAGTCATACAGGGGTGTTGTTGGAAAAACTGTTTTTT
>TRBD1|.|TRBV28|TRBJ2-1
CASSSSGQGIWEQFF
TGTGCCAGCAGCTCGTCTGGACAGGGAATATGGGAGCAGTTCTTC
>TRBD2|.|TRBV7-9|TRBJ2-2
CASSSTSGRAGGELFF
TGTGCCAGCAGCTCGACTAGCGGGAGGGCCGGCGGGGAGCTGTTTTTT
>.|.|TRBV7-2|TRBJ1-3
CASSSGNSGNTIYF
TGTGCCAGCAGTTCGGGGAACTCTGGAAACACCATATATTTT
>.|.|TRBV6-5|TRBJ1-6
CASSYSVQPNSPLHF
TGTGCCAGCAGTTACTCGGTACAGCCGAATTCACCCCTCCACTTT
>.|.|TRBV2|TRBJ2-1
CASSIGAGTLAEQFF
TGTGCCAGCAGCATAGGGGCGGGGACCTTAGCTGAGCAGTTCTTC
>.|.|TRBV7-3|TRBJ1-1
CASSLMENTEAFF
TGTGCCAGCAGCTTGATGGAAAACACTGAAGCTTTCTTT
>.|.|TRBV15|TRBJ1-1
CATSRDRGGVNTEAFF
TGTGCCACCAGCAGAGATCGGGGAGGGGTCAACACTGAAGCTTTCTTT